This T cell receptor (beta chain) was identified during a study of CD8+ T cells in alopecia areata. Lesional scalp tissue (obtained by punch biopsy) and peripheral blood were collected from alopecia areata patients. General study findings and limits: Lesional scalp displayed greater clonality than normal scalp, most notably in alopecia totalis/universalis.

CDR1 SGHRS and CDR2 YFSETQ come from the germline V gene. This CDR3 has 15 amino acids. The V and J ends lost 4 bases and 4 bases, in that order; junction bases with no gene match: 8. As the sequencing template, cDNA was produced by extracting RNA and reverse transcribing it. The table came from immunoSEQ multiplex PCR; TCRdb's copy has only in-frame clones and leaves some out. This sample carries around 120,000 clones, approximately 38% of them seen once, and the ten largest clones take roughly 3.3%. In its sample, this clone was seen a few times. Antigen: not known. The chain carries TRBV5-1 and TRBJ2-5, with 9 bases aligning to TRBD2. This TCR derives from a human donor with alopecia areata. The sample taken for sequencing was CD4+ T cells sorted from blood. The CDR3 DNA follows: TGCGCCAGCAGCACCCAGCGGGGGGATGCAGAGACCCAGTACTTC. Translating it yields CASSTQRGDAETQYF. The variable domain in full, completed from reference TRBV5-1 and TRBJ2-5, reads KAGVTQTPRYLIKTRGQQVTLSCSPISGHRSVSWYQQTPGQGLQFLFEYFSETQRNKGNFPGRFSGRQFSNSRSEMNVSTLELGDSALYLCASSTQRGDAETQYFGPGTRLLVL.